This TCR beta chain derives from a study of shared clonotypes between healthy human individuals. Study information: A couple of female and a few male donors aged 18 to 49 were enrolled.

To note about this clone: No antigen is known for it.

Germline values: CDR1 SNHLY, CDR2 FYNNEI. The length of the CDR3 is 16 residues. Between the trimmed V and J ends, which lost 1 base and 0 bases, there was a span of 13 bases. Study-wide findings and caveats: Non-shared clonotypes had lower generation probabilities than clonotypes shared by all four sorted-subset donors.

Assay execution proceeded at the deep level. For sorted subsets, about 190 ng DNA per replicate equaled about 30,000 T cell genomes. The protocol was immunoSEQ multiplex PCR, while the TCRdb copy is restricted to in-frame clones and leaves out a portion. This table holds a few million clones, around 90% found once. The sequencing sample was made of naive CD4+ T cells sorted from blood. Subset meaning: CD45RA+ positively selected. The source of this sequence is a young man in good health. The chain employs TRBV2 and TRBJ2-7; perhaps D is TRBD1 or TRBD2 (5 bases each). Here the CDR3 reads CASSEEGTVSSYEQYF. CDR3 coding DNA: TGTGCCAGCAGTGAAGAGGGGACCGTTAGCTCCTACGAGCAGTACTTC.